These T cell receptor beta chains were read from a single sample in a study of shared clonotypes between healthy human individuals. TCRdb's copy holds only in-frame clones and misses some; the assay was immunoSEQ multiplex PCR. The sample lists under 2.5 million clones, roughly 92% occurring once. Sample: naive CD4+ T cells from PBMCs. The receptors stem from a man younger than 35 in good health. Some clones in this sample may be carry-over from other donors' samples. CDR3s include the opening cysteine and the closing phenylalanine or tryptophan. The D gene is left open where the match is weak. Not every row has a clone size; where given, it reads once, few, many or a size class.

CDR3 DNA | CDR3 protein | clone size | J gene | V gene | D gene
TGCGCCAGCAGCCAAGGCGGGCGGGTCATCCGAGTAAAAGATACGCAGTATTTT | CASSQGGRVIRVKDTQYF | . | TRBJ2-3 | TRBV4-1 | .
TGTGCCAGCAGCTTCCTACCCACCAAGTTCTACAATGAGCAGTTCTTC | CASSFLPTKFYNEQFF | . | TRBJ2-1 | TRBV11-2 | .
TGCGCCAGCAGGGAGTCGACGGCAAACTACGAGCAGTACTTC | CASRESTANYEQYF | . | TRBJ2-7 | TRBV5-1 | .
TGTGCCAGCTCACCGAAGGAGTCGATTAGCACAGATACGCAGTATTTT | CASSPKESISTDTQYF | . | TRBJ2-3 | TRBV18 | .
TGTGCCAGCAGCCAAGCGACGCAGGGGTGGGAGCAGTACTTC | CASSQATQGWEQYF | . | TRBJ2-7 | TRBV4-2 | .
TGCGCCAGCAGCCGGGAGCCGGGACTAGCGGGAGTCGGGGGCACCGGGGAGCTGTTTTTT | CASSREPGLAGVGGTGELFF | . | TRBJ2-2 | TRBV4-3 | TRBD2
TGTGCCAGCAGCGTAGGGACGGGTACCTACAATGAGCAGTTCTTC | CASSVGTGTYNEQFF | . | TRBJ2-1 | TRBV9 | .
TGTGCCAGCAGAAAATGGGGGGGAAGATCCTACGAGCAGTACTTC | CASRKWGGRSYEQYF | . | TRBJ2-7 | TRBV6-5 | TRBD2
TGTGCCGCTGGGGTGGGGTACGAGCAGTACTTC | CAAGVGYEQYF | . | TRBJ2-7 | TRBV28 | .
TGTGCCAGCAGAGGGTCAACAACTAATGAAAAACTGTTTTTT | CASRGSTTNEKLFF | . | TRBJ1-4 | TRBV6-1 | .
TGCGCCAGCAGCCCCGGGACTAGCGGGTTGCCTTACAATGAGCAGTTCTTC | CASSPGTSGLPYNEQFF | . | TRBJ2-1 | TRBV5-1 | TRBD2
TGTGCCAGTAGTTGGGAGTTGGGGTACGGGGCCAACGTCCTGACTTTC | CASSWELGYGANVLTF | . | TRBJ2-6 | TRBV19 | .
TGTGCCAGCAGTTTATTGGACCAAGCCATCCCTCACGAGCAGTACTTC | CASSLLDQAIPHEQYF | . | TRBJ2-7 | TRBV28 | .
TGTGCCAGCAGCGTTACTAGCGGGGCCTACAATGAGCAGTTCTTC | CASSVTSGAYNEQFF | . | TRBJ2-1 | TRBV9 | TRBD2
TGTGCCAGCAGCTACGGGACTAGCGGGAGCAGAGAGCAGTACTTC | CASSYGTSGSREQYF | once | TRBJ2-7 | TRBV11-3 | TRBD2
TGTGCCAGCAGAGCAGGGGGCGATAACTATGGCTACACCTTC | CASRAGGDNYGYTF | . | TRBJ1-2 | TRBV6-5 | TRBD1
TGTGCCAGCTCACCTTCGAGAGCTAACTATGGCTACACCTTC | CASSPSRANYGYTF | once | TRBJ1-2 | TRBV18 | .
TGTGCCAGCGGGCTCAGAGTCGGGGGAGGTCGCTATGGCTACACCTTC | CASGLRVGGGRYGYTF | . | TRBJ1-2 | TRBV9 | .
TGTGCCAGTAGTACTACAGGGGGCACAGATACGCAGTATTTT | CASSTTGGTDTQYF | . | TRBJ2-3 | TRBV19 | TRBD1
TGTGCCAGTAGTACGGACAGAATTCAGCCCCAGCATTTT | CASSTDRIQPQHF | once | TRBJ1-5 | TRBV19 | .
TGTGCCAGCAGCCAAAGACTAGTTTTGGGCACAGATACGCAGTATTTT | CASSQRLVLGTDTQYF | . | TRBJ2-3 | TRBV4-2 | .
TGTGCCTGGAGCAGCCAGGACAATCAGCCCCAGCATTTT | CAWSSQDNQPQHF | . | TRBJ1-5 | TRBV30 | .
TGTGCCAGCAGCCCACTCCCGGGCAGGGGGGTCGCCGGGGAGCTGTTTTTT | CASSPLPGRGVAGELFF | . | TRBJ2-2 | TRBV7-8 | .
TGTGCCAGCAGCTTAGTGGGGGTCCACGAGCAGTACTTC | CASSLVGVHEQYF | . | TRBJ2-7 | TRBV11-1 | .
TGTGCCAGCAGCGTCTCGTTGAGCTCCTACGAGCAGTACTTC | CASSVSLSSYEQYF | few | TRBJ2-7 | TRBV9 | .
TGTGCCAGCAGCCCGCGACAGGGGTTAGGGACCCAGTACTTC | CASSPRQGLGTQYF | . | TRBJ2-5 | TRBV14 | TRBD1
TGTGCCAGCTCACCCCTACAGGGGGCAGGGAGCTATGGCTACACCTTC | CASSPLQGAGSYGYTF | . | TRBJ1-2 | TRBV18 | TRBD1
TGTGCCAGCAGCTTATCAGATGGACAGCCCCACTTT | CASSLSDGQPHF | . | TRBJ1-6 | TRBV7-9 | .
TGCAGCGCCCAGCTAAGGCCAGATGCAACTAATGAAAAACTGTTTTTT | CSAQLRPDATNEKLFF | . | TRBJ1-4 | TRBV29-1 | .
TGTGCCAGCAGCGTAGTGGCTAGCGGAAGCACAGATACGCAGTATTTT | CASSVVASGSTDTQYF | . | TRBJ2-3 | TRBV9 | TRBD2